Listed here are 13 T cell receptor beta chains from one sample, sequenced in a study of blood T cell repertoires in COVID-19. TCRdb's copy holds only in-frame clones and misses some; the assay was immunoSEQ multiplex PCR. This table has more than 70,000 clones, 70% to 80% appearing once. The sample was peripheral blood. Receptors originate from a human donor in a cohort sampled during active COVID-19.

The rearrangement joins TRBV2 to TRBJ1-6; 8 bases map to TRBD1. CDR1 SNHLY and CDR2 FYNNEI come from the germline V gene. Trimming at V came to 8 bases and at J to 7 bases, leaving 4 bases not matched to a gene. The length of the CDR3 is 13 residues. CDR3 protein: CASHRGTNSPLHF. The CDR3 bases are TGTGCCAGCCACAGGGGGACAAATTCACCCCTCCACTTT.

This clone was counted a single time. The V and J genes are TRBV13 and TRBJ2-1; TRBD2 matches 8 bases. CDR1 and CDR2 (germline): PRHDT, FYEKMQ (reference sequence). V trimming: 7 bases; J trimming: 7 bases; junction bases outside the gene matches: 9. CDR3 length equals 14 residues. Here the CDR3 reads CASIRAGGKNEQFF. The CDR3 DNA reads TGTGCCAGCATCCGTGCGGGAGGTAAGAATGAGCAGTTCTTC.

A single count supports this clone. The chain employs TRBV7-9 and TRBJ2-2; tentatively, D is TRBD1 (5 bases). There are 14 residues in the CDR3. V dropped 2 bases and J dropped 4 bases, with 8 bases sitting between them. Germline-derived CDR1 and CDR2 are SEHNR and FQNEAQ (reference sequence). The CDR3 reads CASSLFQGTGELFF. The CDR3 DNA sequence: TGTGCCAGCAGCTTATTCCAGGGCACCGGGGAGCTGTTTTTT.

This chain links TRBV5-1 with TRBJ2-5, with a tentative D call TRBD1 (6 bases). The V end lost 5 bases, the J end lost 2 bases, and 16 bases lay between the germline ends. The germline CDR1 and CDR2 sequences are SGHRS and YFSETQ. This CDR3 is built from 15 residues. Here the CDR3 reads CASRPSTDRQETQYF. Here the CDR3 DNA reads TGCGCCAGCAGACCTTCCACGGACAGACAAGAGACCCAGTACTTC.

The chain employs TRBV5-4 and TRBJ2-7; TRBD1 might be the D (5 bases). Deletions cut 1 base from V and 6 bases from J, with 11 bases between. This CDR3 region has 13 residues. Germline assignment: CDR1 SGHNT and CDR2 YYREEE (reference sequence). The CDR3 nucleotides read TGTGCCAGCAGCTTGTATACAGGTCCCGAGCAGTACTTC. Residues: CASSLYTGPEQYF. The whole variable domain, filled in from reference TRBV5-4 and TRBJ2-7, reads ETGVTQSPTHLIKTRGQQVTLRCSSQSGHNTVSWYQQALGQGPQFIFQYYREEENGRGNFPPRFSGLQFPNYSSELNVNALELDDSALYLCASSLYTGPEQYFGPGTRLTVT.

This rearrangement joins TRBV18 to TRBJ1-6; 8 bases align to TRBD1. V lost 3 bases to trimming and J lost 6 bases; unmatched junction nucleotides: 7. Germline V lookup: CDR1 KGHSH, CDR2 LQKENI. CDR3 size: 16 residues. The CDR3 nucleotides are TGTGCCAGCTCACCCCTGCACGGACAGGGTAATTCACCCCTCCACTTT. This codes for CASSPLHGQGNSPLHF. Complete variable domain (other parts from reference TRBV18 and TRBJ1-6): NAGVMQNPRHLVRRRGQEARLRCSPMKGHSHVYWYRQLPEEGLKFMVYLQKENIIDESGMPKERFSAEFPKEGPSILRIQQVVRGDSAAYFCASSPLHGQGNSPLHFGNGTRLTVT.

The CDR3 protein is CASSRTSGINNEQFF. The CDR3 DNA reads as TGTGCCAGCAGCCGGACATCGGGCATTAACAATGAGCAGTTCTTC. The chain couples TRBV28 to TRBJ2-1; D is perhaps TRBD1 (5 bases). Trimming left V 6 bases short and J 5 bases short, with 17 bases between. The CDR3 contains 15 residues. Germline CDR1 MDHEN, CDR2 SYDVKM.

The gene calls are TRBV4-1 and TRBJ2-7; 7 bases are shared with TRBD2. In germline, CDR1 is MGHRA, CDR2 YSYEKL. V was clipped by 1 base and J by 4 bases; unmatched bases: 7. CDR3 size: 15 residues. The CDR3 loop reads CASSQGQTGGYEQYF. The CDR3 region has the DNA TGCGCCAGCAGCCAAGGGCAAACGGGAGGTTACGAGCAGTACTTC.

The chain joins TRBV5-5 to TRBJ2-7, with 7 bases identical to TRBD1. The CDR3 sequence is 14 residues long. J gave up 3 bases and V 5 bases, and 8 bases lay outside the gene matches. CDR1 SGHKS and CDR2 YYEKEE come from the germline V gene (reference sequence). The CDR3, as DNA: TGTGCCAGCAGAATTAGACAGGGTCTCTACGAGCAGTACTTC. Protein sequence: CASRIRQGLYEQYF.

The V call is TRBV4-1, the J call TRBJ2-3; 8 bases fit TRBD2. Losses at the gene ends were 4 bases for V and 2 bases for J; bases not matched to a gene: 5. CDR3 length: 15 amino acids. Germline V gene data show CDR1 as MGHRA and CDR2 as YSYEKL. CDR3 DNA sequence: TGCGCCAGCAGCCTAGCGGGGTTATACACAGATACGCAGTATTTT. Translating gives CASSLAGLYTDTQYF.

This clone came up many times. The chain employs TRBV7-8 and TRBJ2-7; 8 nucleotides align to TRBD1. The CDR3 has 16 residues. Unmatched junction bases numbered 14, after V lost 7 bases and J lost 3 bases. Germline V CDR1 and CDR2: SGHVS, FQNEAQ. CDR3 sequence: CASTKPTGALLYEQYF. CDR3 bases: TGTGCCAGCACCAAACCGACAGGGGCCCTCCTCTACGAGCAGTACTTC.

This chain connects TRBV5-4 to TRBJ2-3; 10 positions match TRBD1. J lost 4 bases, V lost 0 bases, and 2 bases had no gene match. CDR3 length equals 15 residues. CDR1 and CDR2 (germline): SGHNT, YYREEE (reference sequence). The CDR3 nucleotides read TGTGCCAGCAGCTTGGGAGGACAGGGGGCAGATACGCAGTATTTT. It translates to CASSLGGQGADTQYF.

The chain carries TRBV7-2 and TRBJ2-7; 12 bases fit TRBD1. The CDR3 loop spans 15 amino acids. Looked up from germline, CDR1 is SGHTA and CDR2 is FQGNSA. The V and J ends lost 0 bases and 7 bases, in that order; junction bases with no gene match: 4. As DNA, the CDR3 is TGTGCCAGCAGCTTAGCGGGACAGGGGGCCGGGGAGCAGTACTTC. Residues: CASSLAGQGAGEQYF.